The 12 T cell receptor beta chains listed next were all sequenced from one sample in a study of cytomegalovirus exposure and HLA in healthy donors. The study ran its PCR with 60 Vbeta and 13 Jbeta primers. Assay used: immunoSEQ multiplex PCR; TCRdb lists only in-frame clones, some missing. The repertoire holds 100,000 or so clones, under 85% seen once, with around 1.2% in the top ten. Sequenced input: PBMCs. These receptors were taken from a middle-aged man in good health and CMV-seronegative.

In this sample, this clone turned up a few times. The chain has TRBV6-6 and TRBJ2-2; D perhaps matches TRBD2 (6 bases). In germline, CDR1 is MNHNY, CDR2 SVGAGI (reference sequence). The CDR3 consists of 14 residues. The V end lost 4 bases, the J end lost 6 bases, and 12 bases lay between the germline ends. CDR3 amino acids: CASSFQTSSGELFF. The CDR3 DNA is TGTGCCAGCAGTTTCCAAACTAGCTCCGGGGAGCTGTTTTTT.

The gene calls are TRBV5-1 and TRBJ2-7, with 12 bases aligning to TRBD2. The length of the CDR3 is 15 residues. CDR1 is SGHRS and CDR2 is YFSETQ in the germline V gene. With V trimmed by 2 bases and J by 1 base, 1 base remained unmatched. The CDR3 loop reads CASSLLAGGSYEQYF. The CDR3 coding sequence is TGCGCCAGCAGCTTACTAGCGGGGGGATCCTACGAGCAGTACTTC.

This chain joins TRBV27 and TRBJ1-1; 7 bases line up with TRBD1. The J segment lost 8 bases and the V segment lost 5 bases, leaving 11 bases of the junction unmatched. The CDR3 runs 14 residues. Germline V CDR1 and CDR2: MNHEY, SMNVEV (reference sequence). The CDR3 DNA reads TGTGCCAGCAGTGCGCTGGACAGGATGCCGGAAGCTTTCTTT. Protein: CASSALDRMPEAFF.

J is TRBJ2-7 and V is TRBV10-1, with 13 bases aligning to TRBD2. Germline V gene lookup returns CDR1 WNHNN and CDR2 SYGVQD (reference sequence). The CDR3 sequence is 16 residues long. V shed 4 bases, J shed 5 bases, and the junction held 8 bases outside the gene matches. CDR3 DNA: TGCGCCAGCAGTGGGGGGACTAGCGGGACGAGGAACGAGCAGTACTTC. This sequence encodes CASSGGTSGTRNEQYF.

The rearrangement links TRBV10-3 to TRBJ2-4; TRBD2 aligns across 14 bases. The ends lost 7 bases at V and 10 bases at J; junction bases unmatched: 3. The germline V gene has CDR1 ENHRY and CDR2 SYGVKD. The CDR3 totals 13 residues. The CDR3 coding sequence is TGTGCCATCACCGGGACTAGCGGGGGAATTCAGTACTTC. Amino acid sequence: CAITGTSGGIQYF.

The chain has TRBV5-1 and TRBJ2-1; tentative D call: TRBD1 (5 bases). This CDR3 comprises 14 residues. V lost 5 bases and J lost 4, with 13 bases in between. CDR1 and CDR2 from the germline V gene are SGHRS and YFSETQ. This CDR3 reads CASRQDPQYNEQFF. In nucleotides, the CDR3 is TGCGCCAGCAGACAGGACCCCCAGTACAATGAGCAGTTCTTC.

CDR3 protein: CASSKMTSGGPTDTQYF. DNA of the CDR3: TGTGCCAGCAGCAAAATGACTAGCGGGGGCCCCACAGATACGCAGTATTTT. This chain joins TRBV21-1 and TRBJ2-3; the table names TRBD2, a call not compared with the DNA. TRBV21-1 is listed as a pseudogene. The CDR3 runs to 17 residues.

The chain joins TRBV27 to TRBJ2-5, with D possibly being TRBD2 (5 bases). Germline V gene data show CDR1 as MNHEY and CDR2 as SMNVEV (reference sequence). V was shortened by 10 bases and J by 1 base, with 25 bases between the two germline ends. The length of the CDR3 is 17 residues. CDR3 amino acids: CANFSVDVAIVQETQYF. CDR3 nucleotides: TGTGCCAATTTTAGCGTCGACGTCGCAATAGTCCAAGAGACCCAGTACTTC.

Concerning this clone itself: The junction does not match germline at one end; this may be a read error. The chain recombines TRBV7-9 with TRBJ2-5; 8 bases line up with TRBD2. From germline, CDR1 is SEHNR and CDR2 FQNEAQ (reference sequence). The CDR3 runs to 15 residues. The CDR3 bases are TGTTCCAGCAGCTCTTCTAGCGGGTCCCAAGAGACCCAGTACTTC. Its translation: CSSSSSSGSQETQYF.

The CDR3 loop reads CASRESRLAGGKRDIQYF. The DNA of the CDR3 is TGTGCCAGCAGAGAGAGCAGACTAGCGGGGGGCAAGAGGGACATTCAGTACTTC. This chain uses TRBV7-2 with TRBJ2-4; TRBD2 aligns across 13 bases. CDR1 is SGHTA and CDR2 is FQGNSA in the germline V gene. V shed 6 bases, J shed 8 bases, and the junction held 16 bases outside the gene matches. This CDR3 contains 18 residues. The variable domain in full, with the rest retrieved from reference TRBV7-2 and TRBJ2-4, is GAGVSQSPSNKVTEKGKDVELRCDPISGHTALYWYRQSLGQGLEFLIYFQGNSAPDKSGLPSDRFSAERTGGSVSTLTIQRTQQEDSAVYLCASRESRLAGGKRDIQYFGAGTRLSVL.

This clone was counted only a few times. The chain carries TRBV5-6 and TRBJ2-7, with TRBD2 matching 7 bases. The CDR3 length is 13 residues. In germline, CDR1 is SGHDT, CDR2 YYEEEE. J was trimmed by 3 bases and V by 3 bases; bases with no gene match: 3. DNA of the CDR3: TGTGCCAGCAGCTGGGGGGGAGGCTACGAGCAGTACTTC. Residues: CASSWGGGYEQYF.

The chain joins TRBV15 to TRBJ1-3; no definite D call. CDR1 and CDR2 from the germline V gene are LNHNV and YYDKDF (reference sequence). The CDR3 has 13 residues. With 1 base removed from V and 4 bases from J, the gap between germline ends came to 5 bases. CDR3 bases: TGTGCCACCAGCAGAGCCCGGGGAAACACCATATATTTT. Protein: CATSRARGNTIYF.